Listed below are T cell receptor beta chains from one sample, sequenced in a study of blood T cell repertoires in COVID-19. Libraries were prepared by immunoSEQ multiplex PCR; TCRdb keeps only in-frame clonotypes and omits some of them. The table shows over 150,000 clones, with approximately 86% occurring only once. Sequencing used peripheral blood. The receptors originated from a woman older than 75 with COVID-19, enrolled during active disease. CDR3s leave out the opening cysteine and the closing phenylalanine or tryptophan. Each record gives: clone size, V gene, CDR3 protein. Clone size appears in some rows only: once, few, many, or a class for an expanded clone.

.,TRBV27,ASNYLGGGRRHEQF
once,TRBV7-8,ASSLTDRGGYGYT
.,TRBV6-5,ASSRSPGGYT
.,TRBV5-1,ASSLGGGGSGNEQF
.,TRBV4-2,ASSQKEDRNYGYT
.,TRBV21-1,ASNTRLAGFGGCGNTGELF
few,TRBV19,ASTNRGNTGELF
.,TRBV28,ASSLARTGEAF
once,TRBV7-5,ARSPGHEEQPQH
.,TRBV7-2,ASSPYGTDNSPLH
few,TRBV18,ASSPWGDGDTGELF
.,TRBV7-3,ASRLAGGNSGGELF
.,TRBV5-1,ASKFTGQETQY
.,TRBV5-4,ASSYDRHLNTEAF
.,TRBV19,ASIRTGTSADTDTQY
few,TRBV25-1,ASRGDNLKSYT
.,TRBV5-1,ASSFRRATNTGELF
.,TRBV19,ASTTTGGTEAF
once,TRBV14,ASGRVQETQY
.,TRBV5-8,ASRFEGARGFTEAF
.,TRBV5-6,ASSSRGGYQETQY
once,TRBV7-6,ASSLGAGVYVETQY
.,TRBV5-1,ASSLSPVNTGELF
few,TRBV6-5,ASSPSTGTNAEAF
.,TRBV12-3/TRBV12-4,ASSIRDRERAF
.,TRBV5-4,ASSPGVWGPSEETQY
few,TRBV6-5,ASREGTSTDTQY
.,TRBV4-1,ASSFRPLRLAGGGAQY
.,TRBV5-6,ASSLAQAGRAF
.,TRBV15,ATSRDGGRNTEAF
.,TRBV3-1/TRBV3-2,ASSQLAQETQY
few,TRBV6-4,ATPGTGGAKLNTEAF
.,TRBV6-5,ASGGARDTIY
.,TRBV3-1/TRBV3-2,ASSQDRGNTIY
.,TRBV24-1,ATSDLGGNLGSPLH
.,TRBV12-3/TRBV12-4,ASGGSAYTIY
.,TRBV28,ASSPQRGYGYT
once,TRBV6-5,ASRISPGGSYEQY
.,TRBV29-1,SVEDPGFEQY
.,TRBV5-1,ASSLAQGRSEQY
.,TRBV5-1,ASGTGRQETQY
.,TRBV5-5,ASSWGGQLNQPQH
few,TRBV29-1,SYNRVGTQY
.,TRBV7-8,ASSLTSRQGRDQPQH
few,TRBV5-1,ASSYGTRDYEQY
.,TRBV7-8,ASSPGLAGDVETQY
once,TRBV5-1,ASSRAEGNTEAF
.,TRBV12-3/TRBV12-4,ASSKRVGSPLH
once,TRBV2,ASSYLTGTGNTIY
.,TRBV5-6,ASSPGQGARGPLH
.,TRBV15,ATSREVAGDSYEQY
many,TRBV6-5,ASNRGGGELF
.,TRBV10-1,ASKDPPAGGIWRHSNYGYT